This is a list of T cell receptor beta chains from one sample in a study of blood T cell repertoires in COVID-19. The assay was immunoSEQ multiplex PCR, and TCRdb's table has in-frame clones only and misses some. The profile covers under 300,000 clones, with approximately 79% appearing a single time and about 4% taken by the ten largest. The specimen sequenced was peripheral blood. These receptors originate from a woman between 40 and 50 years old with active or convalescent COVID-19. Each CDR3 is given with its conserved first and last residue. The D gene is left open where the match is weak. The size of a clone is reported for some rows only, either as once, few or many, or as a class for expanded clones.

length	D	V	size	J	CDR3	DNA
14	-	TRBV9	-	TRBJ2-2	CASSVAVNTGELFF	TGTGCCAGCAGCGTAGCTGTGAACACCGGGGAGCTGTTTTTT
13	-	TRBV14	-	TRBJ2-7	CASSPLGGYEQYF	TGTGCCAGCAGCCCACTAGGTGGCTACGAGCAGTACTTC
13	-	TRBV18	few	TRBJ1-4	CASSPQRDEKLFF	TGTGCCAGCTCACCACAGAGGGATGAAAAACTGTTTTTT
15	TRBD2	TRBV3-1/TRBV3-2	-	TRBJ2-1	CASSRTSGIYNEQFF	TGTGCCAGCAGCCGGACTAGCGGAATCTACAATGAGCAGTTCTTC
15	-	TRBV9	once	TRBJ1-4	CASSVEEGLREKLFF	TGTGCCAGCAGCGTAGAAGAGGGTCTGCGTGAAAAACTGTTTTTT
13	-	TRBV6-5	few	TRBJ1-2	CASSYSGDTGYTF	TGTGCCAGCAGTTACTCTGGGGACACGGGCTACACCTTC
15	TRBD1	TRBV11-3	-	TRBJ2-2	CASSLRNRGIGELFF	TGTGCCAGCAGCTTGAGGAACAGGGGTATTGGGGAGCTGTTTTTT
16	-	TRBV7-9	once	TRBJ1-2	CASSVGTSGPRYGYTF	TGTGCCAGCAGCGTCGGGACTTCGGGGCCGAGGTATGGCTACACCTTC
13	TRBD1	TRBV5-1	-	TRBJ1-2	CASSFGTGVGYTF	TGCGCCAGCAGCTTCGGGACAGGGGTCGGCTACACCTTC
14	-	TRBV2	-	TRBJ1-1	CASSALGSNTEAFF	TGTGCCAGCAGTGCACTCGGGAGTAACACTGAAGCTTTCTTT
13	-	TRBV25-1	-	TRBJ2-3	CASSEFERDTQYF	TGTGCCAGCAGTGAATTCGAGAGGGATACGCAGTATTTT
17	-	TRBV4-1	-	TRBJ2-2	CASSQDFRGSNTGELFF	TGCGCCAGCAGCCAAGATTTCCGGGGTTCGAACACCGGGGAGCTGTTTTTT
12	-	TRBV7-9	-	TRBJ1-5	CASSFVGGPQHF	TGTGCCAGCAGCTTCGTCGGGGGGCCCCAGCATTTT
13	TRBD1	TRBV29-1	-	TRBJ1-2	CSVLDRANYGYTF	TGCAGCGTCTTAGACAGGGCTAACTATGGCTACACCTTC
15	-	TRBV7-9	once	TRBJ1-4	CASSTHGGGNEKLFF	TGTGCCAGCAGCACGCATGGGGGCGGTAATGAAAAACTGTTTTTT
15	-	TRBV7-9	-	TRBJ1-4	CASSLLGGRGEKLFF	TGTGCCAGCAGCTTATTGGGGGGAAGAGGTGAAAAACTGTTTTTT
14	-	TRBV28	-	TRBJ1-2	CASRDRASGEGYTF	TGTGCCAGCCGGGATCGGGCCTCTGGGGAGGGCTACACCTTC
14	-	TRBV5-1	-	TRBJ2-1	CASSFEGGPFEQFF	TGCGCCAGCAGCTTCGAGGGGGGGCCCTTTGAGCAGTTCTTC
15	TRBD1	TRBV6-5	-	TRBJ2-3	CASALGQGFTDTQYF	TGTGCCAGCGCCCTGGGACAGGGCTTTACAGATACGCAGTATTTT
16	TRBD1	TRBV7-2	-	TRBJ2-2	CASSWRTGLDTGELFF	TGTGCCAGCAGTTGGAGGACAGGCCTCGACACCGGGGAGCTGTTTTTT
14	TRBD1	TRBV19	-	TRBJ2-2	CASRDRGSTGELFF	TGTGCCAGTAGGGACAGGGGGAGCACCGGGGAGCTGTTTTTT
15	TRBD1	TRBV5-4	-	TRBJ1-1	CASSFFTGVNTEAFF	TGTGCCAGCAGCTTCTTCACAGGGGTGAACACTGAAGCTTTCTTT
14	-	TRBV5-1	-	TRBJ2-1	CASSLGRGDNEQFF	TGCGCCAGCAGCTTGGGACGAGGAGATAATGAGCAGTTCTTC
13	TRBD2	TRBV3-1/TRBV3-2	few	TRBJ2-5	CASSRGGGFTQYF	TGTGCCAGCAGCCGCGGGGGGGGATTCACCCAGTACTTC
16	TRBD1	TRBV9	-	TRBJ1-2	CASSSGGGRANYGYTF	TGTGCCAGCAGCTCCGGAGGGGGCAGGGCTAACTATGGCTACACCTTC
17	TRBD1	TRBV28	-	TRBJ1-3	CASSLFGTGNSGNTIYF	TGTGCCAGCAGTTTATTTGGGACAGGAAACTCTGGAAACACCATATATTTT
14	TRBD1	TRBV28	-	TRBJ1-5	CASSSTGGRSSQHF	TGTGCCAGCAGTTCGACAGGGGGCCGGAGTTCCCAGCATTTT